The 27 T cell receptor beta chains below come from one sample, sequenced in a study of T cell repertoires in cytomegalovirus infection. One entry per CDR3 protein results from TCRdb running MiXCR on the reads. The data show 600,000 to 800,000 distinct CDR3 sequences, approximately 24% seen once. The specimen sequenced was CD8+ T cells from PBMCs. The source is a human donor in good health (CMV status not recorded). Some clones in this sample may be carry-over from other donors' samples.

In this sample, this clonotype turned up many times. The CDR3 is CASSYSERGSYNEQFF. Here the CDR3 DNA reads TGTGCCAGCAGTTACTCGGAGAGGGGATCCTACAATGAGCAGTTCTTC. This chain connects TRBV6-5 to TRBJ2-1; D tentatively reads TRBD1 or TRBD2 (5 bases each). The CDR3 is 16 amino acids. Trimming cost V 0 bases and J 1 base, with 10 bases left between them. Germline V CDR1 and CDR2: MNHEY, SVGAGI.

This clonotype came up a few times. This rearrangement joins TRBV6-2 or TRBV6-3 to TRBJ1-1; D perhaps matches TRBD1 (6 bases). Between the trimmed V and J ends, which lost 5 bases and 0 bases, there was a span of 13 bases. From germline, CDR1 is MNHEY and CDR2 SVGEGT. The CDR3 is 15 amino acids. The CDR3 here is CASSPYRVMNTEAFF. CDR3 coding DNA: TGTGCCAGCAGTCCATACAGGGTGATGAACACTGAAGCTTTCTTT.

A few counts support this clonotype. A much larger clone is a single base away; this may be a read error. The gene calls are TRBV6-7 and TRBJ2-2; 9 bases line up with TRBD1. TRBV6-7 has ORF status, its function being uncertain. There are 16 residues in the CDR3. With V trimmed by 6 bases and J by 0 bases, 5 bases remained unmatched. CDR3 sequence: CASSPRQGANTGELFF. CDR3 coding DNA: TGTGCCAGCAGCCCCCGACAGGGGGCGAACACCGGGGAGCTGTTTTTT.

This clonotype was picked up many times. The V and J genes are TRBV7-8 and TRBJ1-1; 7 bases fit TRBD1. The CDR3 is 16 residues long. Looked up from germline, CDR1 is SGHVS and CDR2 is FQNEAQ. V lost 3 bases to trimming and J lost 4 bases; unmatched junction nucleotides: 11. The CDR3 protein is CASSLGAGGLGTEAFF. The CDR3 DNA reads TGTGCCAGCAGCTTGGGGGCAGGGGGTTTAGGCACTGAAGCTTTCTTT.

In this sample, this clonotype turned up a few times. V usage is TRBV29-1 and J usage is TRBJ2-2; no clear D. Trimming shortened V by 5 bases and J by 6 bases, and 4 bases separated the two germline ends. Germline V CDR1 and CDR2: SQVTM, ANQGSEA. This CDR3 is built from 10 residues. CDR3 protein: CSVRSGELFF. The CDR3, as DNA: TGCAGCGTTAGGTCCGGGGAGCTGTTTTTT.

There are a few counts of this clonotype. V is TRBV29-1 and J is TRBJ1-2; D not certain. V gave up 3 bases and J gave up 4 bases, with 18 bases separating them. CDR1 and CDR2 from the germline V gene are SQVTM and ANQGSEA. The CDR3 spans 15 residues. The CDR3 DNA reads TGCAGCGTTGATAAGAGGCCAGAAGGACCCTATGGCTACACCTTC. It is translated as CSVDKRPEGPYGYTF.

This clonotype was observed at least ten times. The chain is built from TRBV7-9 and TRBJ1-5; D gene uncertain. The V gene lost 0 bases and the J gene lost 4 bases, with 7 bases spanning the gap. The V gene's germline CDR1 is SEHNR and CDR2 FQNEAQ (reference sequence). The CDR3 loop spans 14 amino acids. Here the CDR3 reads CASSLADGNQPQHF. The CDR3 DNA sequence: TGTGCCAGCAGCTTAGCAGACGGGAATCAGCCCCAGCATTTT.

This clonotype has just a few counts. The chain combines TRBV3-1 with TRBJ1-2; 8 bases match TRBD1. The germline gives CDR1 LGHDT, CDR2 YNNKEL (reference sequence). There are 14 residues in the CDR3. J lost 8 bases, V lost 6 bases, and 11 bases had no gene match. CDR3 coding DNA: TGTGCCAGCAGACCCACAGGGGGAAGGTGGGGCTACACCTTC. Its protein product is CASRPTGGRWGYTF.

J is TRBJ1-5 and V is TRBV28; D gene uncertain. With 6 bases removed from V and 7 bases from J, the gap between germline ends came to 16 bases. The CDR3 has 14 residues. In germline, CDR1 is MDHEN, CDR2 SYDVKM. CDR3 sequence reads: CASSQTREGQPQHF. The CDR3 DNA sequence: TGTGCCAGCAGCCAGACCCGAGAGGGCCAGCCCCAGCATTTT.

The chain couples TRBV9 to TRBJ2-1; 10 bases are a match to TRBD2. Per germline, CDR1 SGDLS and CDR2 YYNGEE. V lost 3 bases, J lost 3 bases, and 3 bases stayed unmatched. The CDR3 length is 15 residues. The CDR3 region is CASSAASGGYNEQFF. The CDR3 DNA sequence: TGTGCCAGCAGCGCTGCTAGCGGGGGCTACAATGAGCAGTTCTTC.

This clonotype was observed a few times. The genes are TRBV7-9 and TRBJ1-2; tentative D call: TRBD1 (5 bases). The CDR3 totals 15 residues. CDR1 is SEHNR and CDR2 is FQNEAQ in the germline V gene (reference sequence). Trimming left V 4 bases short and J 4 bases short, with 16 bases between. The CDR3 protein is CASSSSLGTAYGYTF. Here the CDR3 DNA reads TGTGCCAGCAGCTCTTCCCTCGGGACGGCCTATGGCTACACCTTC.

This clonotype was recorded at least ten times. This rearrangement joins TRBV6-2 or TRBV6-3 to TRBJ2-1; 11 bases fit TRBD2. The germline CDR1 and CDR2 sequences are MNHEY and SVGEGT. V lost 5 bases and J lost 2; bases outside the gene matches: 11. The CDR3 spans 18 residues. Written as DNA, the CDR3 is TGTGCCAGCAGTCAAGGTCCGACTAGCGGGGCGCCCTACAATGAGCAGTTCTTC. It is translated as CASSQGPTSGAPYNEQFF.

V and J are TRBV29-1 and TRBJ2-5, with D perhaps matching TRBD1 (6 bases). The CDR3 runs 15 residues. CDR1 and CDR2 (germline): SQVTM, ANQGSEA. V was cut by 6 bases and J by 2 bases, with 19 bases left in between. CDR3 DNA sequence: TGCAGCGTCCCCGATGGACAGAACCCGCAAGAGACCCAGTACTTC. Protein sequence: CSVPDGQNPQETQYF.

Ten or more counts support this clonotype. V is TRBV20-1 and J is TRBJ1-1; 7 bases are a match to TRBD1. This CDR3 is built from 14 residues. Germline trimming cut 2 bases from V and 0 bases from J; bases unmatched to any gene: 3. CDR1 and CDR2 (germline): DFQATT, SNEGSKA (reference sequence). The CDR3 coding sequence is TGCAGTGCTAGAAACAGGGGCCTGAACACTGAAGCTTTCTTT. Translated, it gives CSARNRGLNTEAFF.

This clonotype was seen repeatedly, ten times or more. The CDR3 nucleotides are TGTGCCAGCAGCTTAGATAAGGTCACAGATACGCAGTATTTT. This gives the protein CASSLDKVTDTQYF. The rearrangement links TRBV7-6 to TRBJ2-3; D not certain. The CDR3 loop spans 14 amino acids. The V end lost 1 base, the J end lost 2 bases, and 7 bases lay between the germline ends. The germline CDR1 and CDR2 sequences are SGHVS and FNYEAQ.

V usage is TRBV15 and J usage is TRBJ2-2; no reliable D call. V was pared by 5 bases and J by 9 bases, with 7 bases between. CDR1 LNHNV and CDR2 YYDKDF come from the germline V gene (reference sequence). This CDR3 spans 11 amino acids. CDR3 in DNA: TGTGCCACCAGCCCCGGCCGGGAGCTGTTTTTT. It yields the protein CATSPGRELFF.

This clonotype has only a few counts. CDR3 sequence reads: CASSGTGPAYEQYF. The CDR3 DNA reads as TGTGCCAGCAGCGGGACAGGACCAGCCTACGAGCAGTACTTC. V usage is TRBV6-6 and J usage is TRBJ2-7; TRBD1 matches 8 bases. V lost 6 bases and J lost 2; bases outside the gene matches: 6. There are 14 residues in the CDR3. In germline, CDR1 is MNHNY, CDR2 SVGAGI (reference sequence).

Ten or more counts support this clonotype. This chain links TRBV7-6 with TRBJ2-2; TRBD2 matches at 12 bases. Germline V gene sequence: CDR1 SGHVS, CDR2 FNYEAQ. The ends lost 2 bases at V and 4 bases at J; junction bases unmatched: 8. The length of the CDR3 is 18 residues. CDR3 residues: CASSLPSTSGGATGELFF. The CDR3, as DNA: TGTGCCAGCAGCTTACCCTCGACTAGCGGGGGCGCCACCGGGGAGCTGTTTTTT. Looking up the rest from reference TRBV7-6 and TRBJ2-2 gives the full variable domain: GAGVSQSPRYKVTKRGQDVALRCDPISGHVSLYWYRQALGQGPEFLTYFNYEAQQDKSGLPNDRFSAERPEGSISTLTIQRTEQRDSAMYRCASSLPSTSGGATGELFFGEGSRLTVL.

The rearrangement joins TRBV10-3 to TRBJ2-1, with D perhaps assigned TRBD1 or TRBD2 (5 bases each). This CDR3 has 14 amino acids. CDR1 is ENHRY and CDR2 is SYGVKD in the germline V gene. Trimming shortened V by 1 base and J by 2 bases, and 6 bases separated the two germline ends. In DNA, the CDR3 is TGTGCCATCAGTGAGTGGGGGACCTACAATGAGCAGTTCTTC. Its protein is CAISEWGTYNEQFF.

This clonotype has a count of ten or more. The CDR3 sequence is CASSLPTDSPSSYNSPLHF. In nucleotides, the CDR3 is TGTGCCAGCAGCTTACCCACGGACTCACCCAGCTCCTATAATTCACCCCTCCACTTT. This sequence joins TRBV7-2 and TRBJ1-6; no reliable D call. In germline, CDR1 is SGHTA, CDR2 FQGNSA. The germline V and J ends were trimmed by 2 bases and 0 bases, with 17 bases remaining between them. CDR3 size: 19 residues.

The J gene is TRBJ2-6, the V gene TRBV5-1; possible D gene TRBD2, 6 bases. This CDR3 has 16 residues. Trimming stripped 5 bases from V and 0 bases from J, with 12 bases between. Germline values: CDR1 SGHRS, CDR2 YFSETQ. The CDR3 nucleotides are TGCGCCAGCAGTGCTAGCGAGATCTCTGGGGCCAACGTCCTGACTTTC. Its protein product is CASSASEISGANVLTF.

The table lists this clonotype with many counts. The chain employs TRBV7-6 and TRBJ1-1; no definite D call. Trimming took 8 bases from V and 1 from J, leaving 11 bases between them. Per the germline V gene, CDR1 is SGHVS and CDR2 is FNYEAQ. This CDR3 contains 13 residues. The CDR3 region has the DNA TGTGCCAGCGGGAAGCCGCCGAACACTGAAGCTTTCTTT. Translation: CASGKPPNTEAFF.

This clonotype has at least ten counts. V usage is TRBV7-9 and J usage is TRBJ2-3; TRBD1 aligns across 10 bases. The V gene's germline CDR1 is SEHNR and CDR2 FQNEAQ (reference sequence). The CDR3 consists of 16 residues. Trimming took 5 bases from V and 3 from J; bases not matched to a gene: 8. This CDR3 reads CASSVFRDRGTDTQYF. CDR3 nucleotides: TGTGCCAGCAGCGTCTTCCGGGACAGGGGAACAGATACGCAGTATTTT.

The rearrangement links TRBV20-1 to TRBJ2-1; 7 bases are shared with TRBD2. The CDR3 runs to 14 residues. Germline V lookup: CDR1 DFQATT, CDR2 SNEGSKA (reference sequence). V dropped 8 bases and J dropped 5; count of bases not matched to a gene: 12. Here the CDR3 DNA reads TGCAGTACCCCCTGGGCGGGGGTCGACAATGAGCAGTTCTTC. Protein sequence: CSTPWAGVDNEQFF.

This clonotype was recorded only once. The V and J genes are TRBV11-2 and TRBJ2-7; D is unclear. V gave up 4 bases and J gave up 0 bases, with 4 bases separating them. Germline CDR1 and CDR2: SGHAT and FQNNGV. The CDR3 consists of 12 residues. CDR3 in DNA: TGTGCCAGCAGCTACCGCTCCTACGAGCAGTACGTC. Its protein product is CASSYRSYEQYV.

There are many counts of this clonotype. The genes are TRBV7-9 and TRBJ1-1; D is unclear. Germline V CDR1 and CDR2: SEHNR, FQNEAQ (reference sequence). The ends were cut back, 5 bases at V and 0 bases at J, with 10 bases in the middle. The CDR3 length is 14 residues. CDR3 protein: CASSPPIMNTEAFF. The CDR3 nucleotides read TGTGCCAGCAGCCCCCCCATCATGAACACTGAAGCTTTCTTT.

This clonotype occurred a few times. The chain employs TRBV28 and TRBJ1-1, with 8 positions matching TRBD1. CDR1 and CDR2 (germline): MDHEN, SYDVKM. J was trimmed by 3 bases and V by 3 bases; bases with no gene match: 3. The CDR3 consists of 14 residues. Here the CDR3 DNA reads TGTGCCAGCAGTTTTGACAGGGGTTACACTGAAGCTTTCTTT. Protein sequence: CASSFDRGYTEAFF.